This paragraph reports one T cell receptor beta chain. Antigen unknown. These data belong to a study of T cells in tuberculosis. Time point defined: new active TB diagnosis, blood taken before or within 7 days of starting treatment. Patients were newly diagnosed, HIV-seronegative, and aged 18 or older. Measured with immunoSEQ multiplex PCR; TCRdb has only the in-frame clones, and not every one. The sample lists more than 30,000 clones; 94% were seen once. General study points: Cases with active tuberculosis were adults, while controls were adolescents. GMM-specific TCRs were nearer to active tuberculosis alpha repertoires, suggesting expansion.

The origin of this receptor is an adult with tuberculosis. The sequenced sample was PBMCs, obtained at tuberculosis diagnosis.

CDR3 sequence (DNA): TGTGCCAGTAGCTCATCCGGGACTAGCGGGGGGTACGAGCAGTACTTC. Translating gives CASSSSGTSGGYEQYF. The chain combines TRBV19 with TRBJ2-7; 15 bases are a match to TRBD2. Germline V gene lookup returns CDR1 LNHDA and CDR2 SQIVND (reference sequence). With 6 bases clipped from V and 4 bases from J, the junction kept 7 bases outside the gene matches. This CDR3 contains 16 residues.